This entry lists 19 T cell receptor beta chains sequenced from one sample in a study of response to subunit inactivated influenza vaccine. TCRdb fed the RT-PCR reads into MiXCR, producing one record per CDR3 protein. The table lists 610,000 or so distinct CDR3 sequences, around 13% of them singletons. The source material was PBMCs from blood, sampled less than 13 days after vaccination. Source of these receptors: a man between 45 and 60 years old who received an inactivated influenza vaccine.

This clonotype was counted a few times. CDR3 DNA sequence: TGTGCCAGCAGCCCCAACACCGGGACAGGGCCCTACGAGCAGTACTTC. This gives the protein CASSPNTGTGPYEQYF. This chain uses TRBV28 with TRBJ2-7; 9 nucleotides agree with TRBD1. The ends lost 6 bases at V and 2 bases at J; junction bases unmatched: 11. The CDR3 is 16 residues long. The germline gives CDR1 MDHEN, CDR2 SYDVKM.

The CDR3 loop reads CASSQVKDSEQYF. The CDR3 region has the DNA TGTGCCAGCAGCCAAGTAAAAGACAGCGAGCAGTACTTC. The V and J genes are TRBV6-1 and TRBJ2-7, with a possible D match to TRBD1 (5 bases). This CDR3 has 13 amino acids. Germline CDR1 and CDR2: MNHNS and SASEGT. With 6 bases removed from V and 6 bases from J, the gap between germline ends came to 15 bases.

CDR3 amino acids: CASSSTDSIETQYF. Here the CDR3 DNA reads TGTGCCAGCAGCTCTACCGACAGTATCGAGACCCAGTACTTC. The chain carries TRBV5-6 and TRBJ2-5; possibly TRBD1 for D (5 bases). CDR1 is SGHDT, CDR2 YYEEEE, per germline. V lost 3 bases to trimming and J lost 5 bases, with 14 bases between them. The CDR3 runs to 14 residues.

V usage is TRBV29-1 and J usage is TRBJ2-5; possible D gene TRBD2, 6 bases. The length of the CDR3 is 13 residues. V lost 3 bases to trimming and J lost 3 bases, with 11 bases between them. The germline V gene encodes CDR1 SQVTM and CDR2 ANQGSEA. CDR3 sequence reads: CSVDRRLEETQYF. CDR3 DNA sequence: TGCAGCGTTGACCGAAGACTAGAAGAGACCCAGTACTTC.

V gene TRBV24-1 combines with J gene TRBJ2-3; TRBD2 matches at 10 bases. Looked up from germline, CDR1 is KGHDR and CDR2 is SFDVKD. The CDR3 has 17 amino acids. Trimming at V came to 3 bases and at J to 7 bases, leaving 12 bases not matched to a gene. In DNA, the CDR3 is TGTGCCACCAGTGATACCCCCCGAGCGGGAGGGTACAATACGCAGTATTTT. This gives the protein CATSDTPRAGGYNTQYF.

This clonotype has just a few counts. The chain joins TRBV7-2 to TRBJ2-3; 11 bases are a match to TRBD2. The germline V gene encodes CDR1 SGHTA and CDR2 FQGNSA. V lost 4 bases to trimming and J lost 1 base; unmatched junction nucleotides: 4. This CDR3 spans 16 amino acids. CDR3 sequence: CASSYQTSGGTDTQYF. The CDR3 bases are TGTGCCAGCAGCTACCAGACTAGCGGGGGCACAGATACGCAGTATTTT.

This chain links TRBV10-3 with TRBJ2-1; 7 nucleotides align to TRBD2. Germline lookup yields CDR1 ENHRY and CDR2 SYGVKD. The CDR3 is made up of 13 amino acids. The V gene end was trimmed by 0 bases and the J gene end by 15 bases; junction bases not matched to a gene: 8. CDR3 amino acids: CAISESGREDVFF. The CDR3 DNA is TGTGCCATCAGTGAGTCGGGTCGGGAGGATGTGTTCTTC.

The chain uses TRBV20-1 and TRBJ1-5; D uncertain. The CDR3 extends over 15 amino acids. The V end was cut by 0 bases, the J end by 0 bases, with 9 bases between. CDR1 is DFQATT, CDR2 SNEGSKA, per germline (reference sequence). The DNA of the CDR3 is TGCAGTGCTAGAGATCATGCTTATAGCAATCAGCCCCAGCATTTT. It specifies CSARDHAYSNQPQHF.

V gene TRBV20-1 combines with J gene TRBJ1-2; maybe TRBD1 (5 bases). Trimming removed 7 bases at V and 8 bases at J, with 14 bases between. The CDR3 has 11 residues. Germline CDR1 reads DFQATT; CDR2 reads SNEGSKA (reference sequence). For the CDR3, the DNA is TGCAGTGGAAACCAGGGCTTGGGCTACACCTTC. This translates into CSGNQGLGYTF.

In this sample, this clonotype turned up a few times. The chain combines TRBV5-6 with TRBJ1-2; a weak D match, TRBD1 (5 bases). Trimming removed 3 bases at V and 1 base at J, with 16 bases between. This CDR3 is 16 amino acids long. Germline CDR1 reads SGHDT; CDR2 reads YYEEEE. The CDR3 coding sequence is TGTGCCAGCAGCTATCTTCAGGTCAGGGTTAACTATGGCTACACCTTC. Residues: CASSYLQVRVNYGYTF.

The chain links TRBV7-2 to TRBJ1-3; D not certain. Per the germline V gene, CDR1 is SGHTA and CDR2 is FQGNSA. This CDR3 region has 15 residues. V lost 0 bases, J lost 2 bases, and 8 bases lay in between. The CDR3 DNA is TGTGCCAGCAGCTTAGCAGGGTCCCCTGGAAACACCATATATTTT. Amino acids: CASSLAGSPGNTIYF.

V and J are TRBV18 and TRBJ1-1; perhaps TRBD1 as D (5 bases). V lost 0 bases, J lost 3 bases, and 8 bases lay in between. This CDR3 region has 14 residues. The germline V gene encodes CDR1 KGHSH and CDR2 LQKENI. This CDR3 is CASSPPGQHTEAFF. The CDR3 nucleotides are TGTGCCAGCTCACCACCCGGACAACACACTGAAGCTTTCTTT.

This clonotype came up a few times. The chain uses TRBV29-1 and TRBJ1-2; D is perhaps TRBD1 (6 bases). Germline-derived CDR1 and CDR2 are SQVTM and ANQGSEA. The CDR3 contains 11 residues. V lost 7 bases, J lost 6 bases, and 12 bases lay in between. The CDR3 loop is CSAGTQHGYTF. In DNA form, the CDR3 reads TGCAGCGCCGGGACACAGCATGGCTACACCTTC.

The chain combines TRBV12-3 or TRBV12-4 with TRBJ1-1; D is ambiguous. V lost 3 bases to trimming and J lost 4 bases, with 18 bases between them. CDR3 length equals 16 residues. This CDR3 is CASSLGSTGYGTEAFF. As DNA, the CDR3 is TGTGCCAGCAGTTTGGGATCCACTGGGTACGGCACTGAAGCTTTCTTT.

The chain joins TRBV6-1 to TRBJ1-5, with 8 bases lining up with TRBD1. The J segment lost 6 bases and the V segment lost 4 bases, leaving 5 bases of the junction unmatched. The CDR3 loop spans 14 amino acids. CDR1 is MNHNS and CDR2 is SASEGT in the germline V gene. Here the CDR3 DNA reads TGTGCCAGCAGTGCTACAGGGGGGACTCAGCCCCAGCATTTT. The encoded protein is CASSATGGTQPQHF.

The CDR3 region has the DNA TGTGCCAGCAGCGATCGACTAGCGACATACAATGAGCAGTTCTTC. It encodes CASSDRLATYNEQFF. The chain couples TRBV9 to TRBJ2-1; 8 positions match TRBD2. Germline CDR1 reads SGDLS; CDR2 reads YYNGEE. The CDR3 runs to 15 residues. With V trimmed by 3 bases and J by 4 bases, 6 bases remained unmatched.

V usage is TRBV20-1 and J usage is TRBJ2-3; the match to TRBD2 covers 8 bases. After removal of 6 bases from V and 1 base from J, the junction contained 9 bases not matched to a gene. In germline, CDR1 is DFQATT, CDR2 SNEGSKA (reference sequence). The length of the CDR3 is 15 residues. CDR3 nucleotide sequence: TGCAGTGCGAGTAGTAGCGGGATCCGCACAGATACGCAGTATTTT. As protein: CSASSSGIRTDTQYF.

In its sample, this clonotype was seen a few times. This chain links TRBV14 with TRBJ2-2, with D unclear. This CDR3 has 15 residues. Germline CDR1 SGHDN, CDR2 FVKESK. V shed 2 bases and J shed 1 base, with 8 bases lying between them. The CDR3 DNA is TGTGCCAGCAGCCAACTTAACAGGAACACCGGGGAGCTGTTTTTT. Translation gives CASSQLNRNTGELFF.

CDR3 nucleotides: TGTGCCAGCAGCCAAGATCGGGGGGGCCTTGATGAGCAGTTCTTC. Amino acid sequence: CASSQDRGGLDEQFF. The gene calls are TRBV4-2 and TRBJ2-1, with TRBD2 matching over 8 bases. The V gene's germline CDR1 is LGHNA and CDR2 YNFKEQ. V lost 0 bases, J lost 8 bases, and 6 bases stayed unmatched. The CDR3 length is 15 residues.